Described below is a single T cell receptor (beta chain) sequence and its context. Its matching antigen is unknown. The data are from a study of beta chain features in type 1 diabetes. The study, taken as a whole, reports: Naive, central memory and Treg TCRB repertoires seemed to resemble each other more closely in patients than they did in healthy donors.

Expressed TCRB transcripts were sequenced after all isolated RNA was converted to cDNA. Only in-frame clones appear in the TCRdb table, and some are missing; sequencing was by immunoSEQ multiplex PCR. The table shows some 160,000 clones, with just over 9% occurring only once. V lost 3 bases to trimming and J lost 0 bases, with 11 bases between them. CDR1 KGHSH and CDR2 LQKENI come from the germline V gene. This CDR3 has 15 residues. Sampling consisted of one heparinised blood draw per donor, averaging about 116 mL. The chain combines TRBV18 with TRBJ1-2; maybe TRBD1 (6 bases). This receptor was obtained from a woman between 18 and 29 years old in good health. The sample taken for sequencing was central memory CD4+ T cells from blood. In nucleotides, the CDR3 is TGTGCCAGCTCACCTGGACAGAATTCTAACTATGGCTACACCTTC. Translated: CASSPGQNSNYGYTF. The entire variable domain, with the rest obtained from reference TRBV18 and TRBJ1-2, is as follows: NAGVMQNPRHLVRRRGQEARLRCSPMKGHSHVYWYRQLPEEGLKFMVYLQKENIIDESGMPKERFSAEFPKEGPSILRIQQVVRGDSAAYFCASSPGQNSNYGYTFGSGTRLTVV.